This T cell receptor beta chain is from a study of identifying expanded T cells in peripheral blood. Study-level results: Across healthy donors, higher total template counts meant significantly greater approximately 2-week count variance. About 1.2 clones differed between technical replicates, versus around 16 and 19 over time.

Clones were sequenced by immunoSEQ multiplex PCR, and TCRdb holds only the in-frame ones, with some missing. There are tens of thousands of clones in the sample; roughly 80% occur only once, and 14% lies in the top ten. Between the trimmed V and J ends, which lost 1 base and 0 bases, there was a span of 16 bases. Per germline, CDR1 LNHDA and CDR2 SQIVND (reference sequence). CDR3 length: 18 amino acids. Comment on this clone: What it binds is not known.

The sequencing sample was made of blood. The V gene is TRBV19, the J gene TRBJ1-5; D not resolved. The TCR was taken from a person aged 18 to 69 in good health. CDR3 residues: CASSIGIGRANSNQPQHF. CDR3 bases: TGTGCCAGTAGTATAGGAATAGGGCGTGCTAATAGCAATCAGCCCCAGCATTTT. Full variable domain (outside the CDR3, taken from reference TRBV19 and TRBJ1-5): DGGITQSPKYLFRKEGQNVTLSCEQNLNHDAMYWYRQDPGQGLRLIYYSQIVNDFQKGDIAEGYSVSREKKESFPLTVTSAQKNPTAFYLCASSIGIGRANSNQPQHFGDGTRLSIL.